The 11 T cell receptor beta chains reported below all come from one sample, sequenced in a study of blood T cells in healthy people across ages. Then a second PCR, running roughly 6 to 12 cycles, was carried out with a sample-barcoded 5' primer and a J-beta primer mix. TCRdb re-called the 5' RACE reads through MiXCR, storing one row per CDR3 protein. The sample includes approximately 880,000 distinct CDR3 sequences, about 44% seen only once; the top ten take around 15%. What was sequenced was blood. The receptors originated from a man aged 25 to 45 in good health.

This clonotype came up a few times. The chain recombines TRBV27 with TRBJ2-5; 9 bases match TRBD1. The V and J ends lost 4 bases and 4 bases, in that order; junction bases with no gene match: 16. There are 18 residues in the CDR3. The V gene's germline CDR1 is MNHEY and CDR2 SMNVEV (reference sequence). Here the CDR3 reads CASSSQASDRGGAETQYF. Written as DNA, the CDR3 is TGTGCCAGCAGTTCACAAGCTTCGGACAGGGGAGGTGCAGAGACCCAGTACTTC.

The chain joins TRBV14 to TRBJ1-4; no clear D. The CDR3 contains 16 residues. The V gene's germline CDR1 is SGHDN and CDR2 FVKESK. Trimming took off 0 bases at V and 7 bases at J, with 15 bases between the two ends. The CDR3 nucleotides read TGTGCCAGCAGCCAAGAAGTTCGAGGGCGCGGTGAAAAACTGTTTTTT. Translation: CASSQEVRGRGEKLFF. Supplemented by reference TRBV14 and TRBJ1-4, the full variable domain reads EAGVTQFPSHSVIEKGQTVTLRCDPISGHDNLYWYRRVMGKEIKFLLHFVKESKQDESGMPNNRFLAERTGGTYSTLKVQPAELEDSGVYFCASSQEVRGRGEKLFFGSGTQLSVL.

This chain connects TRBV5-1 to TRBJ1-2; the D gene is possibly TRBD1 (5 bases). Per the germline V gene, CDR1 is SGHRS and CDR2 is YFSETQ. The CDR3 is made up of 15 amino acids. V dropped 1 base and J dropped 8 bases, with 18 bases sitting between them. CDR3 amino acids: CASSLRTGLRGGYTF. The CDR3 DNA follows: TGCGCCAGCAGCTTGCGAACAGGCCTCAGAGGAGGCTACACCTTC.

This clonotype appeared once. A much bigger clone sits one base away, suggesting this may be a read error. V is TRBV9 and J is TRBJ1-2, with 9 positions matching TRBD1. V was clipped by 4 bases and J by 6 bases; unmatched bases: 10. Germline V gene lookup returns CDR1 SGDLS and CDR2 YYNGEE. This CDR3 contains 15 residues. CDR3 sequence: CASSQERDRDHGYTF. The CDR3 nucleotides are TGTGCCAGCAGCCAAGAACGGGACAGGGATCATGGCTACACCTTC. Variable domain in full (rest from reference TRBV9 and TRBJ1-2): DSGVTQTPKHLITATGQRVTLRCSPRSGDLSVYWYQQSLDQGLQFLIQYYNGEERAKGNILERFSAQQFPDLHSELNLSSLELGDSALYFCASSQERDRDHGYTFGSGTRLTVV.

This rearrangement joins TRBV20-1 to TRBJ2-3; maybe TRBD2 (6 bases). V lost 6 bases and J lost 1, with 11 bases in between. Per the germline V gene, CDR1 is DFQATT and CDR2 is SNEGSKA (reference sequence). This CDR3 spans 13 amino acids. CDR3 protein: CSALWEGTDTQYF. The CDR3 region has the DNA TGCAGTGCCCTTTGGGAGGGCACAGATACGCAGTATTTT.

This clonotype was seen more than once but under ten times. The rearrangement links TRBV6-5 to TRBJ2-7, with 7 positions matching TRBD2. Losses at the gene ends were 6 bases for V and 5 bases for J; bases not matched to a gene: 13. CDR1 and CDR2 from the germline V gene are MNHEY and SVGAGI. This CDR3 spans 15 amino acids. The CDR3 region is CASSSPGGTKDEQYF. The CDR3 DNA follows: TGTGCCAGCAGCTCCCCTGGGGGGACTAAGGACGAGCAGTACTTC.

Only a few counts were recorded for this clonotype. The chain couples TRBV6-5 to TRBJ2-1; TRBD1 or TRBD2 may be the D gene (6 bases each). Germline V gene lookup returns CDR1 MNHEY and CDR2 SVGAGI. Trimming removed 0 bases at V and 4 bases at J, with 13 bases between. The length of the CDR3 is 16 residues. In DNA, the CDR3 is TGTGCCAGCAGTTACTCGGGGGGCGGCCTATACAATGAGCAGTTCTTC. Its translation: CASSYSGGGLYNEQFF.

The J gene is TRBJ1-5, the V gene TRBV28; D is possibly TRBD1 (6 bases). This CDR3 is built from 15 residues. Germline V gene sequence: CDR1 MDHEN, CDR2 SYDVKM. Trimming took 8 bases from V and 0 from J, leaving 14 bases between them. The CDR3 sequence is CASGQLLYSNQPQHF. The CDR3, as DNA: TGTGCCAGCGGACAGCTCCTTTATAGCAATCAGCCCCAGCATTTT.

To note about this clonotype: At one end the junction does not follow the germline gene, possibly because of a read error. The chain joins TRBV14 to TRBJ2-1; possibly TRBD2 for D (6 bases). The V gene's germline CDR1 is SGHDN and CDR2 FVKESK. The CDR3 is 15 amino acids. The CDR3 DNA reads as TGTACCAGCAGCCAAGTCGGTTGGAGGGCAGATGAGCAGTTCTTC. Its translation is CTSSQVGWRADEQFF. Drawing the rest from reference TRBV14 and TRBJ2-1, the complete variable domain is EAGVTQFPSHSVIEKGQTVTLRCDPISGHDNLYWYRRVMGKEIKFLLHFVKESKQDESGMPNNRFLAERTGGTYSTLKVQPAELEDSGVYFCTSSQVGWRADEQFFGPGTRLTVL.

This clonotype was counted many times. The rearrangement joins TRBV9 to TRBJ2-3, with D unresolved. This CDR3 spans 14 amino acids. V was pared by 0 bases and J by 2 bases, with 7 bases between. Germline V lookup: CDR1 SGDLS, CDR2 YYNGEE. The CDR3 loop is CASSVAASTDTQYF. CDR3 coding DNA: TGTGCCAGCAGCGTAGCAGCGTCCACAGATACGCAGTATTTT. Using reference TRBV9 and TRBJ2-3 for the parts outside the CDR3, the full variable domain is DSGVTQTPKHLITATGQRVTLRCSPRSGDLSVYWYQQSLDQGLQFLIQYYNGEERAKGNILERFSAQQFPDLHSELNLSSLELGDSALYFCASSVAASTDTQYFGPGTRLTVL.

The genes are TRBV6-6 and TRBJ2-7, with 7 bases fitting TRBD1. V dropped 0 bases and J dropped 7; count of bases not matched to a gene: 15. The CDR3 length is 17 residues. In germline, CDR1 is MNHNY, CDR2 SVGAGI (reference sequence). Here the CDR3 DNA reads TGTGCCAGCAGTTACTCGGACAGGCCACCAGGAGCTGGGGAGCAGTACTTC. It yields the protein CASSYSDRPPGAGEQYF.